This T cell receptor beta chain comes out of a study of PD-1 blockade in classical Hodgkin lymphoma. This CDR3 has 14 amino acids. Trimming pared 0 bases from V and 4 bases from J, leaving 9 bases between. Germline V gives CDR1 MNHEY, CDR2 SVGAGI. Notes on the study in general: Researchers reported that CD4+ TCR diversity, though not CD8+, rose significantly by C4D1. Factors driving the repertoire differences, possibly disease activity or prior therapy, remain undefined.

The sample's time point: cycle 4 day 1 (C4D1), after more than five weeks of nivolumab. With no exception, relapse followed autologous stem cell transplantation in all patients, and brentuximab vedotin exposure varied. For this clone: Antigen specificity is unknown.

Method: immunoSEQ multiplex PCR; TCRdb's copy keeps in-frame clones and lacks some. The sample consists of about 51,000 clones, 70% to 80% of them appearing once. The sample was peripheral blood mononuclear cells (PBMCs), taken before the fourth cycle of nivolumab. V usage is TRBV6-5 and J usage is TRBJ1-2; the D gene is possibly TRBD1 (6 bases). The TCR sequence derives from a human donor with classical Hodgkin lymphoma. The CDR3 is CASSYSDSAYGYTF. CDR3 nucleotide sequence: TGTGCCAGCAGTTACTCGGACAGTGCCTATGGCTACACCTTC.